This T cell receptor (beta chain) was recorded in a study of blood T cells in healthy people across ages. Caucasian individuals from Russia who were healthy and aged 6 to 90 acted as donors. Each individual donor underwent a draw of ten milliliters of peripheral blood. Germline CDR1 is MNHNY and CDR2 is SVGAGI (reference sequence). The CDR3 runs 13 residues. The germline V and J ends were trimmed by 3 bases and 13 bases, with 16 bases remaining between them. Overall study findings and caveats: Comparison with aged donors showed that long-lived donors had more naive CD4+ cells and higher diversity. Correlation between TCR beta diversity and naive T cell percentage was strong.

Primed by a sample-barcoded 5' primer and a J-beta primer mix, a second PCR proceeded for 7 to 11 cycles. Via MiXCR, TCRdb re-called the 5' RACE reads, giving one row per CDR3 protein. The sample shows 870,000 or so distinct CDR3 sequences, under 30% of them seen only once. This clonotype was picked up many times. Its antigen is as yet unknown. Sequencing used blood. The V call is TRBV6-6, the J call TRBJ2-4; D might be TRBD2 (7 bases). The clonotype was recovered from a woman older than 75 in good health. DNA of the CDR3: TGTGCCAGCAGTTATGGGGGGGCGCATGAGCAGTACTTC. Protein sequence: CASSYGGAHEQYF.